The 20 T cell receptor beta chains below come from one sample, sequenced in a study of blood T cell repertoires in COVID-19 (dated by TCRdb to 2020 to 2021). The library was generated by the immunoSEQ multiplex PCR assay. TCRdb took this table from immuneACCESS and kept in-frame rearrangements with V and J called. Such tables lack part of the clones; where checked against another copy, unresolved V genes explain under half of the gap, and the rest is unexplained. The sample table contains 30,000 or so clones; only one count was recorded for around 89% of them. In total, the top ten clones hold roughly 15% of the sample. Sequenced material: peripheral blood. These receptors were obtained from a man older than 75 with acute or convalescent COVID-19.

The rearrangement joins TRBV5-4 to TRBJ2-5; D is perhaps TRBD2 (5 bases). Per the germline V gene, CDR1 is SGHNT and CDR2 is YYREEE (reference sequence). Trimming removed 0 bases from V and 2 bases from J, with 8 bases in between. The CDR3 consists of 14 residues. DNA for the CDR3: TGTGCCAGCAGCTTGGCCGGGGTTCAAGAGACCCAGTACTTC. This codes for CASSLAGVQETQYF.

The gene calls are TRBV5-1 and TRBJ1-2; D uncertain. CDR1 is SGHRS and CDR2 is YFSETQ in the germline V gene. The CDR3 totals 15 residues. Trimming cost V 2 bases and J 4 bases, with 15 bases left between them. The CDR3 nucleotides read TGCGCCAGCAGCTTAGGAGATCCGGGGAGCTATGGCTACACCTTC. This sequence encodes CASSLGDPGSYGYTF.

The chain couples TRBV5-1 to TRBJ1-3, with D hard to call. The germline gives CDR1 SGHRS, CDR2 YFSETQ. The V end lost 0 bases, the J end lost 0 bases, and 13 bases lay between the germline ends. This CDR3 spans 17 amino acids. The CDR3 nucleotides are TGCGCCAGCAGCTTGGAGTCCCAGGTAGACTCTGGAAACACCATATATTTT. It encodes CASSLESQVDSGNTIYF.

The rearrangement links TRBV5-1 to TRBJ2-3, with D uncertain. Germline V gene data show CDR1 as SGHRS and CDR2 as YFSETQ. The V gene lost 4 bases and the J gene lost 4 bases, with 7 bases spanning the gap. This CDR3 contains 12 residues. This CDR3 is CASSHGADTQYF. The CDR3 coding sequence is TGCGCCAGCAGCCATGGAGCAGATACGCAGTATTTT.

This chain uses TRBV19 with TRBJ2-1; TRBD1 matches at 9 bases. This CDR3 region has 16 residues. The V segment lost 3 bases and the J segment 7 bases; nucleotides outside the gene matches: 10. Germline V CDR1 and CDR2: LNHDA, SQIVND (reference sequence). The chain's CDR3 is CASSILGGQGGNEQFF. The CDR3 DNA sequence: TGTGCCAGTAGTATCTTGGGGGGACAGGGAGGGAATGAGCAGTTCTTC.

This clone was detected only once. The V and J genes are TRBV19 and TRBJ2-6; the D is unclear. This CDR3 has 17 residues. CDR1 is LNHDA and CDR2 is SQIVND in the germline V gene (reference sequence). The germline V and J ends were trimmed by 3 bases and 0 bases, with 12 bases remaining between them. DNA for the CDR3: TGTGCCAGTAGTATGGGCAGGTACGACTCTGGGGCCAACGTCCTGACTTTC. Encoded protein: CASSMGRYDSGANVLTF.

V is TRBV9 and J is TRBJ2-3, with D possibly matching TRBD2 (5 bases). Per germline, CDR1 SGDLS and CDR2 YYNGEE. Trimming removed 4 bases from V and 9 bases from J, with 12 bases in between. This CDR3 region has 12 residues. The CDR3 region has the DNA TGTGCCAGCAGCCAGGACTGGCGGACGCAGTATTTT. The encoded protein is CASSQDWRTQYF.

This clone was seen a handful of times. The V gene is TRBV2, the J gene TRBJ2-3; 7 nucleotides line up with TRBD2. The J segment lost 2 bases and the V segment lost 2 bases, leaving 4 bases of the junction unmatched. From germline, CDR1 is SNHLY and CDR2 FYNNEI. This CDR3 region has 15 residues. The CDR3 sequence: CASSELRGFTDTQYF. The CDR3 DNA reads TGTGCCAGCAGTGAACTGCGGGGGTTCACAGATACGCAGTATTTT.

This clone occurred once. In DNA, the CDR3 is TGTGCCAGCAGTGCTAGCGGGGGAAGCACAGATACGCAGTATTTT. This codes for CASSASGGSTDTQYF. The chain couples TRBV2 to TRBJ2-3; TRBD2 matches at 10 bases. The ends lost 4 bases at V and 0 bases at J; junction bases unmatched: 1. The CDR3 covers 15 residues. Germline V lookup: CDR1 SNHLY, CDR2 FYNNEI.

The chain links TRBV7-3 to TRBJ2-5; 10 nucleotides agree with TRBD2. After removal of 3 bases from V and 5 bases from J, the junction contained 9 bases not matched to a gene. The CDR3 spans 16 residues. CDR1 SGHTA and CDR2 FQGTGA come from the germline V gene. The CDR3 is CASSLASGGALETQYF. DNA for the CDR3: TGTGCCAGCAGCTTGGCCAGCGGGGGGGCTTTGGAGACCCAGTACTTC.

The chain links TRBV2 to TRBJ1-1, with D perhaps TRBD1 (5 bases). CDR3 length equals 14 residues. The V end was cut by 6 bases, the J end by 6 bases, with 17 bases between. Germline V gives CDR1 SNHLY, CDR2 FYNNEI. DNA for the CDR3: TGTGCCAGCAGGGGTGACAGTATGAGACCTGAAGCTTTCTTT. Protein: CASRGDSMRPEAFF.

There are a few counts of this clone. V gene TRBV29-1 combines with J gene TRBJ2-7; maybe TRBD1 (5 bases). CDR1 and CDR2 (germline): SQVTM, ANQGSEA. The CDR3 totals 12 residues. V shed 4 bases and J shed 7 bases, with 14 bases lying between them. The CDR3 DNA sequence: TGCAGCGTTGTGACAAGCTCAGGGGAGCAGTACTTC. This gives the protein CSVVTSSGEQYF.

The chain links TRBV2 to TRBJ2-5; possible D gene TRBD1, 5 bases. This CDR3 has 14 amino acids. Per germline, CDR1 SNHLY and CDR2 FYNNEI. Trimming took off 7 bases at V and 5 bases at J, with 17 bases between the two ends. Here the CDR3 DNA reads TGTGCCAGCATTCGGCAGGGTGTGGGGGAGACCCAGTACTTC. This codes for CASIRQGVGETQYF.

This chain links TRBV11-3 with TRBJ2-7; 7 nucleotides match TRBD2. Germline values: CDR1 SGHNT, CDR2 YENEEA. The CDR3 contains 18 residues. V shed 5 bases and J 3 bases; nucleotides not matched to a gene: 19. In nucleotides, the CDR3 is TGTGCCAGCAGCCCTACGGAATTTGAGCGGGGAAAGAACTACGAGCAGTACTTC. This encodes CASSPTEFERGKNYEQYF.

The chain uses TRBV29-1 and TRBJ2-5; 8 bases align to TRBD2. V lost 7 bases and J lost 10; bases outside the gene matches: 11. The CDR3 runs 12 residues. Germline V gives CDR1 SQVTM, CDR2 ANQGSEA. This CDR3 is CSATAGGLNQYF. The CDR3 region has the DNA TGCAGCGCTACCGCGGGGGGCCTCAACCAGTACTTC.

The rearrangement uses TRBV7-8 and TRBJ2-7, with D perhaps matching TRBD2 (5 bases). V lost 5 bases, J lost 6 bases, and 11 bases lay in between. Germline V lookup: CDR1 SGHVS, CDR2 FQNEAQ. The CDR3 sequence is 12 residues long. CDR3 DNA sequence: TGTGCCAGCAGCGAGGGTGTAGGCGAGCAGTACTTC. Protein sequence: CASSEGVGEQYF.

V is TRBV19 and J is TRBJ2-7, with a weak D call TRBD1 (7 bases). Deletions cut 3 bases from V and 2 bases from J, with 14 bases between. CDR1 LNHDA and CDR2 SQIVND come from the germline V gene (reference sequence). This CDR3 region has 15 residues. CDR3 region: CASSISRGVAYEQYF. As DNA, the CDR3 is TGTGCCAGTAGTATCTCCAGGGGGGTTGCCTACGAGCAGTACTTC.

The J gene is TRBJ1-2, the V gene TRBV19; D is uncertain. Germline loops: CDR1 LNHDA, CDR2 SQIVND (reference sequence). The CDR3 spans 13 residues. Deletions cut 1 base from V and 8 bases from J, with 11 bases between. The CDR3, as DNA: TGTGCCAGTAGTATAGCCCCCGGAGGGGGCTACACCTTC. Amino acids: CASSIAPGGGYTF. Supplemented by reference TRBV19 and TRBJ1-2, the full variable domain reads DGGITQSPKYLFRKEGQNVTLSCEQNLNHDAMYWYRQDPGQGLRLIYYSQIVNDFQKGDIAEGYSVSREKKESFPLTVTSAQKNPTAFYLCASSIAPGGGYTFGSGTRLTVV.

The genes are TRBV30 and TRBJ2-7, with D perhaps TRBD1 (5 bases). The CDR3 is made up of 13 amino acids. Germline CDR1 and CDR2: GTSNPN and SVGIG (reference sequence). The V gene lost 2 bases and the J gene lost 3 bases, with 11 bases spanning the gap. The CDR3 DNA reads as TGTGCCTGGAGTAGGGGCAGGGACTACGAGCAGTACTTC. Protein sequence: CAWSRGRDYEQYF.

The chain employs TRBV7-9 and TRBJ2-3; weak D call: TRBD1 (6 bases). The V end lost 0 bases, the J end lost 5 bases, and 6 bases lay between the germline ends. The CDR3 spans 13 residues. The germline V gene has CDR1 SEHNR and CDR2 FQNEAQ (reference sequence). This chain's CDR3 is CASSLAGQDTQYF. Written as DNA, the CDR3 is TGTGCCAGCAGCTTAGCGGGACAAGATACGCAGTATTTT.